This T cell receptor (beta chain) was observed in a study of identical twins. General study results and limits: In cord blood, abundant beta clonotypes had fewer insertions; memory showed no trend.

In every case, the donor was a healthy Caucasian. This clonotype was counted many times. Its antigen remains unknown. MiXCR, run by TCRdb on the 5' RACE reads, gives a single entry per CDR3 protein. Seen here are around 300,000 distinct CDR3 sequences, under 9% observed once, and the top ten hold more than 2%. The CDR3 has 14 amino acids. Germline values: CDR1 SGHRS, CDR2 YFSETQ. V lost 0 bases to trimming and J lost 4 bases, with 11 bases between them. The sample was also linked to a second study, of yellow fever vaccine responses in identical twins.

This receptor was identified in a woman aged 18-30 years in good health. Source material: memory (CD45RO+) T cells sorted from blood. The rearrangement links TRBV5-1 to TRBJ2-7; D not resolved. The CDR3 region is CASSLGQETYEQYF. CDR3 nucleotides: TGCGCCAGCAGCTTGGGGCAGGAAACTTACGAGCAGTACTTC.